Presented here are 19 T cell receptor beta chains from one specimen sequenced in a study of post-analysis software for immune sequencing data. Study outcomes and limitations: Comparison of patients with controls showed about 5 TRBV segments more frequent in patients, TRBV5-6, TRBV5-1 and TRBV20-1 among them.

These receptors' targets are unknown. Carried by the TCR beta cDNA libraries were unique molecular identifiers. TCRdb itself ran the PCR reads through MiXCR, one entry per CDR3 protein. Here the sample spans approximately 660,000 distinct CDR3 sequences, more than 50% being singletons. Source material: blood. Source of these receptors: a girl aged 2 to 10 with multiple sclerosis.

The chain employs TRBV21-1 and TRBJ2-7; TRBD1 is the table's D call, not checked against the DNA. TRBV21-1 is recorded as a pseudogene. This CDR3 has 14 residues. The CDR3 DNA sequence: TGTGCCAGCAGCGGGGACAGGGGGCATCACGAGCAGTACTTC. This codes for CASSGDRGHHEQYF.

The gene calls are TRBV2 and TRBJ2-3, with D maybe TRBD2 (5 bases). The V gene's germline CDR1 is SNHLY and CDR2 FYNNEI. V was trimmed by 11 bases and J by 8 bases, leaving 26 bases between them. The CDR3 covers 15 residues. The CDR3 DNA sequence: TGTGCCGGCCAGACGGACTCCCTACCCGGTGTTACGCAGTATTTT. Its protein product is CAGQTDSLPGVTQYF. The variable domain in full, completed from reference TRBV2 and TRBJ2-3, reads EPEVTQTPSHQVTQMGQEVILRCVPISNHLYFYWYRQILGQKVEFLVSFYNNEISEKSEIFDDQFSVERPDGSNFTLKIRSTKLEDSAMYFCAGQTDSLPGVTQYFGPGTRLTVL.

The CDR3 DNA reads TGTGCCAGCATAGGGGGGACTGCCTACGAGCAGTACTTC. Protein product: CASIGGTAYEQYF. The genes are TRBV6-5 and TRBJ2-7; D possibly uses TRBD1 or TRBD2 (6 bases each). Germline values: CDR1 MNHEY, CDR2 SVGAGI. V lost 7 bases and J 2 bases, leaving 12 bases between the germline ends. The CDR3 sequence is 13 residues long.

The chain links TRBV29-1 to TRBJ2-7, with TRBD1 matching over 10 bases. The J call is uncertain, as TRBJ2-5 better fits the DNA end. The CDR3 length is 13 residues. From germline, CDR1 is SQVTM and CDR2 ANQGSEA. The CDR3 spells CSGRDRGKETQYF. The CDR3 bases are TGCAGCGGCCGGGACAGGGGCAAAGAGACCCAGTACTTC.

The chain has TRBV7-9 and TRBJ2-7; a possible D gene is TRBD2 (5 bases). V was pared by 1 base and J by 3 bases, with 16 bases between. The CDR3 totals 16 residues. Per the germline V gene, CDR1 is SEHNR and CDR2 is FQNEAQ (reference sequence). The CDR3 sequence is CASSLVGRSGRYEQYF. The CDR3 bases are TGTGCCAGCAGCTTAGTGGGTCGGAGCGGTCGCTACGAGCAGTACTTC.

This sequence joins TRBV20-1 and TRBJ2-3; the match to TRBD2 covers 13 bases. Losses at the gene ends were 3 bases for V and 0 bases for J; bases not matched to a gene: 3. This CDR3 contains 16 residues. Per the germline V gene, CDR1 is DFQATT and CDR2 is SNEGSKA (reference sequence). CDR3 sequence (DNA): TGCAGTGCTAGGGTGACTAGCGGGGGGAGCACAGATACGCAGTATTTT. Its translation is CSARVTSGGSTDTQYF.

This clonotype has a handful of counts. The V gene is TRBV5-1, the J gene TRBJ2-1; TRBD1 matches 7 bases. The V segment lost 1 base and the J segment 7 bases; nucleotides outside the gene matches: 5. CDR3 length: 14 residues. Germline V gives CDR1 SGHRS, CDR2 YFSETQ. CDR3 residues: CASSLSPGGNEQFF. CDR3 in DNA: TGCGCCAGCAGCTTGTCGCCAGGGGGAAATGAGCAGTTCTTC.

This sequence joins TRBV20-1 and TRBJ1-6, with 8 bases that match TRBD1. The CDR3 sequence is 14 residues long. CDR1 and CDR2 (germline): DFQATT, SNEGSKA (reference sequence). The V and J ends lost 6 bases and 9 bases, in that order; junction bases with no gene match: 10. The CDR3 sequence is CSARTGRGFSPLHF. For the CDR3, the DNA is TGCAGTGCCCGGACAGGGAGAGGCTTTTCACCCCTCCACTTT.

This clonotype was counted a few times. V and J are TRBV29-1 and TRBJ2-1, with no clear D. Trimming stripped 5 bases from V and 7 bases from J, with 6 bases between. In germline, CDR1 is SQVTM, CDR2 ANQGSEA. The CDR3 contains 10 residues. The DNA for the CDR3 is TGCAGCGTTCAAAGGAATGAGCAGTTCTTC. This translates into CSVQRNEQFF.

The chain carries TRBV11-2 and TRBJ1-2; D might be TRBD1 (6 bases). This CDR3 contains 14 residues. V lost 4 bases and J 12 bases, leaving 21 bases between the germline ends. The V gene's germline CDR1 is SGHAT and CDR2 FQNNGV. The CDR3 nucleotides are TGTGCCAGCAGCTCCTTCAAACCGGGACAAGGCGACACCTTC. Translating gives CASSSFKPGQGDTF.

The CDR3 DNA is TGCAGCGTTGAATGGGGGAGTGAAAAACTGTTTTTT. This codes for CSVEWGSEKLFF. The V and J genes are TRBV29-1 and TRBJ1-4; D is possibly TRBD1 (5 bases). This CDR3 comprises 12 residues. Trimming shortened V by 2 bases and J by 7 bases, and 8 bases separated the two germline ends. The germline CDR1 and CDR2 sequences are SQVTM and ANQGSEA.

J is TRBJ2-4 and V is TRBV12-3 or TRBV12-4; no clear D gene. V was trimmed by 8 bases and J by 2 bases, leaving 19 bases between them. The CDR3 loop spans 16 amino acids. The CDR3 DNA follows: TGTGCCAGCGCCCGCGCAATAGGCGACTCCAAAAACATTCAGTACTTC. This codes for CASARAIGDSKNIQYF.

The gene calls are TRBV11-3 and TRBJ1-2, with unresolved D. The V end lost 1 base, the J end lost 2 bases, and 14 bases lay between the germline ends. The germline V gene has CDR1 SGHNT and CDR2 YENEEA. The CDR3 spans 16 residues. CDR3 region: CASSLVPTGGNYGYTF. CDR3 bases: TGTGCCAGCAGCTTAGTCCCGACGGGAGGCAACTATGGCTACACCTTC.

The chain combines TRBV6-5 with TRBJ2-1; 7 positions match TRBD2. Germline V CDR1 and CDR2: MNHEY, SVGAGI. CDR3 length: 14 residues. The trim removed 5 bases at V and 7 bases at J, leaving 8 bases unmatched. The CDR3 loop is CASSPGRGLNEQFF. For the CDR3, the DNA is TGTGCCAGCAGTCCTGGGAGGGGTCTTAATGAGCAGTTCTTC.

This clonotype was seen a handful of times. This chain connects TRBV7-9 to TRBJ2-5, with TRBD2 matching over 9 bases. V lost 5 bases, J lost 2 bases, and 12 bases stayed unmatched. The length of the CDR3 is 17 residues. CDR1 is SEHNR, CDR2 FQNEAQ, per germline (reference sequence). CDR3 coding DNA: TGTGCCAGCAGCCTAAACCTGGGGACTAGCATACAAGAGACCCAGTACTTC. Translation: CASSLNLGTSIQETQYF.

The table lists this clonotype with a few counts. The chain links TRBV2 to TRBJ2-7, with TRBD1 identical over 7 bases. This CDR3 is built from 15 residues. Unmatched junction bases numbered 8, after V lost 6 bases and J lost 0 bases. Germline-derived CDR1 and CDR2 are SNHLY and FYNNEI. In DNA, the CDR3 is TGTGCCAGCAGGGTGGGGACAGTAAGCTCCTACGAGCAGTACTTC. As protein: CASRVGTVSSYEQYF. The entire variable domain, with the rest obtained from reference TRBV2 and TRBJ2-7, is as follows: EPEVTQTPSHQVTQMGQEVILRCVPISNHLYFYWYRQILGQKVEFLVSFYNNEISEKSEIFDDQFSVERPDGSNFTLKIRSTKLEDSAMYFCASRVGTVSSYEQYFGPGTRLTVT.

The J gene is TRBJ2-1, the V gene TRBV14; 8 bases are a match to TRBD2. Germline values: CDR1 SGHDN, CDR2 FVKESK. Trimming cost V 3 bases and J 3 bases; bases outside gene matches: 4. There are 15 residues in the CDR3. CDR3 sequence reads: CASSHGSGSYNEQFF. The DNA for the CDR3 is TGTGCCAGCAGCCACGGGAGCGGGAGCTACAATGAGCAGTTCTTC.

CDR3 DNA sequence: TGTGCCAGCAGCCTCGACAGGACCTTGGGGTATGGCTACACCTTC. Translating it yields CASSLDRTLGYGYTF. This chain connects TRBV7-2 to TRBJ1-2, with a weak D call TRBD1 (6 bases). Germline assignment: CDR1 SGHTA and CDR2 FQGNSA. This CDR3 has 15 residues. V dropped 5 bases and J dropped 5 bases, with 18 bases sitting between them.

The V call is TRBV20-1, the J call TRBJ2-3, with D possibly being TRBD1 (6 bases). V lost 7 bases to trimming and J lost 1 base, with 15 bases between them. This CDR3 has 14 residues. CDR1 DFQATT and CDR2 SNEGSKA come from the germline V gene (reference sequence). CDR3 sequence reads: CSVDQGTRTDTQYF. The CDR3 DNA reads TGCAGTGTCGACCAGGGGACCCGCACAGATACGCAGTATTTT.